Included here is one T cell receptor beta chain sequence, with context. The source of the sample is a study of shared T cell receptors in the human thymus. Sequencing was performed with immunoSEQ multiplex PCR; in TCRdb, only in-frame clones are kept and a portion is missing. The sample shows about 660,000 clones, roughly 88% of them seen only once. CDR3 length: 14 amino acids. Germline loops: CDR1 SEHNR, CDR2 FQNEAQ (reference sequence). Trimming shortened V by 3 bases and J by 6 bases, and 11 bases separated the two germline ends. These data also featured in a second study, about human thymus T cells. That work states: The study used thymus tissue resected during corrective heart surgery. Gene usage for V and J segments appeared biased in thymic and blood repertoires. In unrelated individuals, thymic repertoires overlapped highly, according to related research.

The TCR originated in a boy under three years old with a congenital heart defect. The chain carries TRBV7-9 and TRBJ2-2; perhaps TRBD2 as D (5 bases). Material for sequencing was thymocytes. The CDR3 here is CASSLAAGAGELFF. The DNA of the CDR3 is TGTGCCAGCAGCTTGGCGGCGGGCGCCGGGGAGCTGTTTTTT.